These T cell receptor beta chains were read from a single sample in a study of shared clonotypes between healthy human individuals. Repertoires were generated with immunoSEQ multiplex PCR, while TCRdb's copy carries only in-frame clones and drops some. Among 2 million to 2.5 million clones listed, approximately 96% were seen once. The material sequenced was naive CD4+ T cells sorted from blood. The receptors were gathered from a man aged 18 to 30 in good health. The CDR3 runs from the conserved cysteine through the conserved F or W. D genes are given only for firm matches. Clone size is not always given. Where it is, it says once, few, many or a class for expanded clones.

d_gene: NA
abundance: NA
j_gene: TRBJ1-2
v_gene: TRBV30
CDR3nt: TGTGCCTGGAGTGTATCCAGGGTAGGGGATGGCTACACCTTC
CDR3aa: CAWSVSRVGDGYTF

d_gene: NA
abundance: NA
j_gene: TRBJ2-2
v_gene: TRBV5-1
CDR3nt: TGCGCCAGCAGCGAAAACACCGGGGAGCTGTTTTTT
CDR3aa: CASSENTGELFF

d_gene: NA
abundance: NA
j_gene: TRBJ2-7
v_gene: TRBV7-9
CDR3nt: TGTGCCAGCAGCGAAACAACTAGTCTTCCGTACTTC
CDR3aa: CASSETTSLPYF

d_gene: NA
abundance: NA
j_gene: TRBJ1-2
v_gene: TRBV5-1
CDR3nt: TGCGCCAGCAGCTTGAGTTTGCCTGCGAGTGGCTACACCTTC
CDR3aa: CASSLSLPASGYTF

d_gene: NA
abundance: NA
j_gene: TRBJ2-2
v_gene: TRBV5-1
CDR3nt: TGCGCCAGCAGCTTGGGAAGGGTTGGCACCGGGGAGCTGTTTTTT
CDR3aa: CASSLGRVGTGELFF

d_gene: NA
abundance: NA
j_gene: TRBJ1-2
v_gene: TRBV4-2
CDR3nt: TGTGCCAGCAGCCAAGAAGACGGCAGGATCTATGGCTACACCTTC
CDR3aa: CASSQEDGRIYGYTF

d_gene: NA
abundance: NA
j_gene: TRBJ1-2
v_gene: TRBV28
CDR3nt: TGTGCCAGCAGCAGGGCGGGGGTTCTTCGTGGCTACACCTTC
CDR3aa: CASSRAGVLRGYTF

d_gene: NA
abundance: once
j_gene: TRBJ1-2
v_gene: TRBV19
CDR3nt: TGTGCCAGTAGTCCTCAGGGGAAGGGATTAAGTCGAGGCTACACCTTC
CDR3aa: CASSPQGKGLSRGYTF

d_gene: TRBD2
abundance: NA
j_gene: TRBJ2-7
v_gene: TRBV27
CDR3nt: TGTGCCAGCAGTTCACTAGCGGGGGTCGCCTACGAGCAGTACTTC
CDR3aa: CASSSLAGVAYEQYF

d_gene: NA
abundance: once
j_gene: TRBJ2-7
v_gene: TRBV30
CDR3nt: TGTGCCTGGGGGACCCCCTACGAGCAGTACTTC
CDR3aa: CAWGTPYEQYF

d_gene: NA
abundance: NA
j_gene: TRBJ1-2
v_gene: TRBV6-1
CDR3nt: TGTGCCAGCAGTGACTTGAAGGCGCTCCATGGCTACACCTTC
CDR3aa: CASSDLKALHGYTF

d_gene: NA
abundance: NA
j_gene: TRBJ1-6
v_gene: TRBV7-9
CDR3nt: TGTGCCAGCAGCTTAAAGGGGGGAAGCTCACCCCTCCACTTT
CDR3aa: CASSLKGGSSPLHF

d_gene: TRBD1
abundance: NA
j_gene: TRBJ1-6
v_gene: TRBV5-1
CDR3nt: TGCGCCAGCAGCCCCGGAGGGGACAGAAATTCACCCCTCCACTTT
CDR3aa: CASSPGGDRNSPLHF

d_gene: NA
abundance: NA
j_gene: TRBJ1-5
v_gene: TRBV30
CDR3nt: TGTGCCTGGAGTTCGGGACCTAACAATCAGCCCCAGCATTTT
CDR3aa: CAWSSGPNNQPQHF

d_gene: NA
abundance: once
j_gene: TRBJ1-2
v_gene: TRBV6-1
CDR3nt: TGTGCCAGCAGTGAAGCAGGTCTTGACTACACCTTC
CDR3aa: CASSEAGLDYTF

d_gene: NA
abundance: NA
j_gene: TRBJ1-3
v_gene: TRBV9
CDR3nt: TGTGCCAGCAGCGTAAACCCGCAGGGAACTGGAAACACCATATATTTT
CDR3aa: CASSVNPQGTGNTIYF

d_gene: TRBD1
abundance: once
j_gene: TRBJ1-2
v_gene: TRBV2
CDR3nt: TGTGCCAGCAGTGCCGGGACAGAAAGAGGCTATGGCTACACCTTC
CDR3aa: CASSAGTERGYGYTF

d_gene: NA
abundance: NA
j_gene: TRBJ1-3
v_gene: TRBV25-1
CDR3nt: TGTGCCAGCAGAAAGGGAGGATCTGGAAACACCATATATTTT
CDR3aa: CASRKGGSGNTIYF

d_gene: NA
abundance: once
j_gene: TRBJ2-1
v_gene: TRBV6-5
CDR3nt: TGTGCCAGCAGTTACTCCTCCGGGACGGTTCACAATGAGCAGTTCTTC
CDR3aa: CASSYSSGTVHNEQFF

d_gene: TRBD2
abundance: once
j_gene: TRBJ2-1
v_gene: TRBV2
CDR3nt: TGTGCCAGCAGTCCCCGACTAGCAGTGGATGAGCAGTTCTTC
CDR3aa: CASSPRLAVDEQFF

d_gene: TRBD1
abundance: NA
j_gene: TRBJ1-6
v_gene: TRBV6-5
CDR3nt: TGTGCCAGCAGTACGACAGGGAATAATTCACCCCTCCACTTT
CDR3aa: CASSTTGNNSPLHF

d_gene: TRBD2
abundance: NA
j_gene: TRBJ2-7
v_gene: TRBV6-5
CDR3nt: TGTGCCAGCAGTCCGGGACTAGCGAGCTCCAACGAGCAGTACTTC
CDR3aa: CASSPGLASSNEQYF

d_gene: NA
abundance: NA
j_gene: TRBJ1-2
v_gene: TRBV2
CDR3nt: TGTGCCAGCAGTGAACTCCCCAGGGAGACGATGGGGGGCTACACCTTC
CDR3aa: CASSELPRETMGGYTF

d_gene: TRBD2
abundance: NA
j_gene: TRBJ2-5
v_gene: TRBV7-2
CDR3nt: TGTGCCAGCAGCTTAGAACTAGCGGGAGCAGAGACCCAGTACTTC
CDR3aa: CASSLELAGAETQYF

d_gene: NA
abundance: once
j_gene: TRBJ1-1
v_gene: TRBV5-1
CDR3nt: TGCGCCAGCAAAGTCGGGGAGAACACTGAAGCTTTCTTT
CDR3aa: CASKVGENTEAFF

d_gene: NA
abundance: NA
j_gene: TRBJ2-6
v_gene: TRBV27
CDR3nt: TGTGCCAGCAGGCGGGACTTAAGCTCTGGGGCCAACGTCCTGACTTTC
CDR3aa: CASRRDLSSGANVLTF

d_gene: TRBD1
abundance: NA
j_gene: TRBJ2-5
v_gene: TRBV18
CDR3nt: TGTGCCAGCTCACAGATGGGACAGACCCAAGAGACCCAGTACTTC
CDR3aa: CASSQMGQTQETQYF

d_gene: NA
abundance: NA
j_gene: TRBJ1-2
v_gene: TRBV6-6
CDR3nt: TGTGCCAGCAGACCCGGGCCAGACTATGGCTACACCTTC
CDR3aa: CASRPGPDYGYTF

d_gene: NA
abundance: NA
j_gene: TRBJ1-5
v_gene: TRBV10-3
CDR3nt: TGTGCCATCAGTGAGGGTCTCTCGCCCCAGCATTTT
CDR3aa: CAISEGLSPQHF

d_gene: TRBD1
abundance: NA
j_gene: TRBJ2-3
v_gene: TRBV27
CDR3nt: TGTGCCAGCAGTTCTCATCCGGGACAGTCCACAGATACGCAGTATTTT
CDR3aa: CASSSHPGQSTDTQYF

d_gene: NA
abundance: NA
j_gene: TRBJ1-1
v_gene: TRBV7-9
CDR3nt: TGTGCCAGCAGCTTTCGTACGGGTCCGGAAGAAGCTTTCTTT
CDR3aa: CASSFRTGPEEAFF

d_gene: NA
abundance: NA
j_gene: TRBJ1-4
v_gene: TRBV6-1
CDR3nt: TGTGCCAGCAGTGAAGGGACGATGGGAAAACTGTTTTTT
CDR3aa: CASSEGTMGKLFF

d_gene: NA
abundance: NA
j_gene: TRBJ1-2
v_gene: TRBV7-2
CDR3nt: TGTGCCAGCAGCGCAACAGTATATGGCTACACCTTC
CDR3aa: CASSATVYGYTF

d_gene: NA
abundance: NA
j_gene: TRBJ1-1
v_gene: TRBV11-2
CDR3nt: TGTGCCAGCAGCTTAGGAACAGGATGGAACACTGAAGCTTTCTTT
CDR3aa: CASSLGTGWNTEAFF

d_gene: NA
abundance: NA
j_gene: TRBJ1-5
v_gene: TRBV2
CDR3nt: TGTGCCAGCAGTGAAGTAGGGAGGGGGGGGAATCAGCCCCAGCATTTT
CDR3aa: CASSEVGRGGNQPQHF

d_gene: TRBD2
abundance: NA
j_gene: TRBJ2-7
v_gene: TRBV6-5
CDR3nt: TGTGCCAGCAGTTCGGGACTAGCGGGAGCGGCGCAGTACTTC
CDR3aa: CASSSGLAGAAQYF

d_gene: TRBD1
abundance: NA
j_gene: TRBJ2-2
v_gene: TRBV6-5
CDR3nt: TGTGCCAGCAGTTTCGACAGGGTCGGCACCGGGGAGCTGTTTTTT
CDR3aa: CASSFDRVGTGELFF

d_gene: NA
abundance: NA
j_gene: TRBJ1-2
v_gene: TRBV30
CDR3nt: TGTGCCTGGAGTCCAAGCTTCTCAGATGGCTACACCTTC
CDR3aa: CAWSPSFSDGYTF

d_gene: NA
abundance: NA
j_gene: TRBJ2-7
v_gene: TRBV11-2
CDR3nt: TGTGCCAGCAGCGGCGGGACTTCCTACGAGCAGTACTTC
CDR3aa: CASSGGTSYEQYF

d_gene: NA
abundance: NA
j_gene: TRBJ2-2
v_gene: TRBV19
CDR3nt: TGTGCCAGTAGTATGGGTCCTACCGGGGAGCTGTTTTTT
CDR3aa: CASSMGPTGELFF

d_gene: NA
abundance: NA
j_gene: TRBJ2-7
v_gene: TRBV19
CDR3nt: TGTGCCTGCTCCGACAGGTCCTACGAGCAGTACTTC
CDR3aa: CACSDRSYEQYF

d_gene: NA
abundance: NA
j_gene: TRBJ1-4
v_gene: TRBV7-9
CDR3nt: TGTGCCAGCAGCGCCGGTTTACGGGGCACTGAAAAACTGTTTTTT
CDR3aa: CASSAGLRGTEKLFF

d_gene: NA
abundance: NA
j_gene: TRBJ2-7
v_gene: TRBV6-5
CDR3nt: TGTGCCAGCAGCCGCGACCGCACAGCGTACTACGAGCAGTACTTC
CDR3aa: CASSRDRTAYYEQYF

d_gene: NA
abundance: NA
j_gene: TRBJ1-4
v_gene: TRBV18
CDR3nt: TGTGCCAGCTCACCATTAGAAAAACTGTTTTTT
CDR3aa: CASSPLEKLFF

d_gene: NA
abundance: NA
j_gene: TRBJ1-5
v_gene: TRBV30
CDR3nt: TGTGCCTGGAGCACACGGTACGGTCCCCATGAGAGCCAGCATTTT
CDR3aa: CAWSTRYGPHESQHF

d_gene: TRBD1
abundance: NA
j_gene: TRBJ2-2
v_gene: TRBV5-1
CDR3nt: TGCGCCAGCATGACAGGGGAGAACACCGGGGAGCTGTTTTTT
CDR3aa: CASMTGENTGELFF

d_gene: NA
abundance: NA
j_gene: TRBJ2-7
v_gene: TRBV9
CDR3nt: TGTGCCAGCAGCCCGGGGAGGGGGTCTTACTCCTACGAGCAGTACTTC
CDR3aa: CASSPGRGSYSYEQYF

d_gene: TRBD1
abundance: NA
j_gene: TRBJ1-1
v_gene: TRBV18
CDR3nt: TGTGCCAGCTCACCGACAGGGGGCGCGGGGTATCAAGCTTTCTTT
CDR3aa: CASSPTGGAGYQAFF

d_gene: NA
abundance: NA
j_gene: TRBJ2-7
v_gene: TRBV6-5
CDR3nt: TGTGCCAGCAGTTACCTTTCGAGGGGTAACTACGAGCAGTACTTC
CDR3aa: CASSYLSRGNYEQYF

d_gene: NA
abundance: NA
j_gene: TRBJ1-3
v_gene: TRBV6-5
CDR3nt: TGTGCCAGCAGAACCGGGGTAGTAAGGGGAACCATATATTTT
CDR3aa: CASRTGVVRGTIYF

d_gene: NA
abundance: NA
j_gene: TRBJ2-6
v_gene: TRBV28
CDR3nt: TGTGCCAGCTCGGTACAGGGCTCTGGGGCCAACGTCCTGACTTTC
CDR3aa: CASSVQGSGANVLTF

d_gene: TRBD1
abundance: NA
j_gene: TRBJ1-5
v_gene: TRBV11-2
CDR3nt: TGTGCCAGCAGCCCAGGGGGCAGTCAGCCCCAGCATTTT
CDR3aa: CASSPGGSQPQHF

d_gene: TRBD2
abundance: NA
j_gene: TRBJ2-1
v_gene: TRBV9
CDR3nt: TGTGCCAGCAGCGTAGGAGGGCTAGCGGGAGAGGGGGAGCAGTTCTTC
CDR3aa: CASSVGGLAGEGEQFF

d_gene: NA
abundance: NA
j_gene: TRBJ2-7
v_gene: TRBV19
CDR3nt: TGTGCCAGTAGTATATCACAGGGCTACGAGCAGTACTTC
CDR3aa: CASSISQGYEQYF

d_gene: NA
abundance: NA
j_gene: TRBJ1-5
v_gene: TRBV19
CDR3nt: TGTGCCAGTAGTATTGGCCCTAATCAGCCCCAGCATTTT
CDR3aa: CASSIGPNQPQHF

d_gene: NA
abundance: NA
j_gene: TRBJ1-2
v_gene: TRBV28
CDR3nt: TGTGCCAGCAGTTTAATCCTCTATGGCTACACCTTC
CDR3aa: CASSLILYGYTF

d_gene: NA
abundance: NA
j_gene: TRBJ2-3
v_gene: TRBV11-2
CDR3nt: TGTGCCAGCAGCTTACGTGGAGATCCTAGCACAGATACGCAGTATTTT
CDR3aa: CASSLRGDPSTDTQYF

d_gene: TRBD1
abundance: NA
j_gene: TRBJ1-6
v_gene: TRBV2
CDR3nt: TGTGCCAGCAGGGGGACAGGGCCACCCCTCCACTTT
CDR3aa: CASRGTGPPLHF

d_gene: NA
abundance: NA
j_gene: TRBJ1-6
v_gene: TRBV6-6
CDR3nt: TGTGCCAGCAGTTATAATGATGGTACAGTACCCCTCCACTTT
CDR3aa: CASSYNDGTVPLHF

d_gene: NA
abundance: NA
j_gene: TRBJ1-1
v_gene: TRBV4-2
CDR3nt: TGTGCCAGCAGCCAGGGGGGGGCGGACACTGAAGCTTTCTTT
CDR3aa: CASSQGGADTEAFF